This TCR beta chain was retrieved from a study of T cells in Graves' hyperthyroidism and ophthalmopathy. General study points: Most thyroid clonotypes that were expanded above 0.001 also turned up in blood.

The CDR3 totals 16 residues. The V and J ends lost 4 bases and 1 base, in that order; junction bases with no gene match: 9. Germline V gene sequence: CDR1 LGHDT, CDR2 YNNKEL (reference sequence). This clonotype was counted ten times or more. Its antigen is not known. RNA transcripts yielded amplified TCR beta CDR3 regions. In the first-round RT-PCR of the TCR CDR3, the HTBI primer set was used. TCRdb reprocessed the multiplex PCR reads via MiXCR and lists one record per CDR3 protein. This table has some 760,000 distinct CDR3 sequences, about 15% appearing once. The chain couples TRBV3-1 to TRBJ2-5; the match to TRBD1 covers 7 bases. Sequencing was carried out using blood. The receptor was isolated from a woman younger than 35 with Graves' hyperthyroidism. The CDR3 sequence is CASSRGTGALQETQYF. CDR3 in DNA: TGTGCCAGCAGCCGCGGCACAGGGGCCCTCCAAGAGACCCAGTACTTC.